This T cell receptor beta chain was captured by sequencing in a study of blood T cells in healthy people across ages. Study results and limitations: Whereas aged donors had fewer naive CD4+ cells, long-lived donors had more of them and higher diversity. Age brought a roughly linear fall in TCR beta diversity measured per million T cells.

Comments on this clonotype: Its antigen is not identified.

The CDR3 is 14 residues long. V shed 3 bases and J shed 1 base, with 9 bases lying between them. Germline assignment: CDR1 ENHRY and CDR2 SYGVKD. Primers used in a second PCR of about 6 to 11 cycles were a sample-barcoded 5' primer and a J-beta primer mix. A single record per CDR3 protein comes from TCRdb applying MiXCR to the 5' RACE reads. The sample contains 1.5 million to 2 million distinct CDR3 sequences, roughly 27% of which appear only once. Ranging in age from about 6 to 95, the donors were healthy Caucasian individuals from Russia. Per-sample yields of isolated PBMCs were at least 6.5 million.

The chain recombines TRBV10-3 with TRBJ1-1; tentatively, D is TRBD1 (5 bases). Sequenced input: blood. This sequence was found in a woman aged 25 to 39 in good health. The CDR3 region has the DNA TGTGCCATCAGTGAACAGGTGTCGAACACTGAAGCTTTCTTT. Amino acid sequence: CAISEQVSNTEAFF.